A selection of T cell receptor beta chains follows, all from one sample in a study of blood T cell repertoires in COVID-19. This table comes from immunoSEQ multiplex PCR, and its TCRdb copy is limited to in-frame clones, with some not included. The data show 250,000 to 350,000 clones, with about 89% seen just once and approximately 13% held by the top ten. The sample was peripheral blood. Receptors originate from a woman aged 60 to 75 with acute or convalescent COVID-19. Each CDR3 is given with its conserved first and last residue. Fields, in order: D gene, clone size, V gene, J gene, CDR3 DNA, CDR3 protein. D genes are given only for firm matches. Rows may omit the clone size; those that give it use once, few, many or a size class.

d_gene: .
abundance: .
v_gene: TRBV3-1/TRBV3-2
j_gene: TRBJ1-6
CDR3nt: TGTGCCAGCAGGCGAGAAAATAATTCACCCCTCCACTTT
CDR3aa: CASRRENNSPLHF

d_gene: .
abundance: .
v_gene: TRBV9
j_gene: TRBJ2-1
CDR3nt: TGTGCCAGCAGCGTGCAGACTTTGAGCTCCTACAATGAGCAGTTCTTC
CDR3aa: CASSVQTLSSYNEQFF

d_gene: TRBD1
abundance: .
v_gene: TRBV12-3/TRBV12-4
j_gene: TRBJ1-1
CDR3nt: TGTGCCAGCACCACAACGGGACAGGGGGATTTCTTT
CDR3aa: CASTTTGQGDFF

d_gene: .
abundance: .
v_gene: TRBV29-1
j_gene: TRBJ1-2
CDR3nt: TGCAGCGCCGCGGGGCAGTGGAGGGTGGGTGGCTACACCTTC
CDR3aa: CSAAGQWRVGGYTF

d_gene: TRBD2
abundance: .
v_gene: TRBV4-2
j_gene: TRBJ2-7
CDR3nt: TGTGCCAGCAGCCAAGAAAGGGGACTAGCGGGAGTCCCCTACGAGCAGTACTTC
CDR3aa: CASSQERGLAGVPYEQYF

d_gene: TRBD1
abundance: .
v_gene: TRBV4-2
j_gene: TRBJ1-2
CDR3nt: TGTGCCAGCAGCCAAGATGGCGGGACAGGGGGAAATTATGGCTACACCTTC
CDR3aa: CASSQDGGTGGNYGYTF

d_gene: .
abundance: .
v_gene: TRBV6-5
j_gene: TRBJ1-2
CDR3nt: TGTGCCAGCAGTTACTCCCGACAGAGTGGCTACACCTTC
CDR3aa: CASSYSRQSGYTF

d_gene: .
abundance: .
v_gene: TRBV2
j_gene: TRBJ1-5
CDR3nt: TGTGCCAGCAGGTACGGACAGAATGTTCAGCCCCAGCATTTT
CDR3aa: CASRYGQNVQPQHF

d_gene: .
abundance: .
v_gene: TRBV7-2
j_gene: TRBJ1-3
CDR3nt: TGTGCCAGCAGCTTAAGTGGTCCGAGCTCTGGAAACACCATATATTTT
CDR3aa: CASSLSGPSSGNTIYF

d_gene: .
abundance: .
v_gene: TRBV19
j_gene: TRBJ1-4
CDR3nt: TGTGCCAGTAGGGAGGGATTGCCTAATGAAAAACTGTTTTTT
CDR3aa: CASREGLPNEKLFF

d_gene: .
abundance: .
v_gene: TRBV18
j_gene: TRBJ1-6
CDR3nt: TGTGCCAGCTCCCGGAACCGGGACACCTATAATTCACCCCTCCACTTT
CDR3aa: CASSRNRDTYNSPLHF

d_gene: .
abundance: .
v_gene: TRBV9
j_gene: TRBJ2-5
CDR3nt: TGTGCCAGCAGCCCACGCATCACGGAAGAGACCCAGTACTTC
CDR3aa: CASSPRITEETQYF

d_gene: TRBD1
abundance: .
v_gene: TRBV11-2
j_gene: TRBJ1-3
CDR3nt: TGTGCCAGCAGCTTTTTTGCCTTCGGGACAGGGACTGGAAACACCATATATTTT
CDR3aa: CASSFFAFGTGTGNTIYF

d_gene: .
abundance: .
v_gene: TRBV7-9
j_gene: TRBJ2-1
CDR3nt: TGTGCCAACGGCAGGAGCGGCAGTTACAATGAGCAGTTCTTC
CDR3aa: CANGRSGSYNEQFF

d_gene: TRBD2
abundance: .
v_gene: TRBV7-9
j_gene: TRBJ2-1
CDR3nt: TGTGCCAGCAGCCCCGGGACTAGCGGGACCAATGAGCAGTTCTTC
CDR3aa: CASSPGTSGTNEQFF

d_gene: .
abundance: few
v_gene: TRBV25-1
j_gene: TRBJ2-1
CDR3nt: TGTGCCAGCAGTGTCGACAGTACCCTCGGTGAGCAGTTCTTC
CDR3aa: CASSVDSTLGEQFF

d_gene: .
abundance: .
v_gene: TRBV7-3
j_gene: TRBJ2-3
CDR3nt: TGTGCCAGCAGCGCAGATGGTACGCAGTATTTT
CDR3aa: CASSADGTQYF

d_gene: .
abundance: .
v_gene: TRBV30
j_gene: TRBJ2-7
CDR3nt: TGTGCCTGGAGTCAGCCCACGCCAGGGCCCTCCTACGAGCAGTACTTC
CDR3aa: CAWSQPTPGPSYEQYF

d_gene: TRBD1
abundance: .
v_gene: TRBV9
j_gene: TRBJ2-3
CDR3nt: TGTGCCAGCAGCCCGCGACAGGGGATAAGCACAGATACGCAGTATTTT
CDR3aa: CASSPRQGISTDTQYF

d_gene: TRBD1
abundance: .
v_gene: TRBV6-2/TRBV6-3
j_gene: TRBJ1-4
CDR3nt: TGTGCCAGCAGCCGCCCAGGGGGCAGGAATGAAAAACTGTTTTTT
CDR3aa: CASSRPGGRNEKLFF

d_gene: TRBD1
abundance: .
v_gene: TRBV7-2
j_gene: TRBJ1-1
CDR3nt: TGTGCCAGCAGCTTACCCGGGACAGGGTACACTGAAGCTTTCTTT
CDR3aa: CASSLPGTGYTEAFF

d_gene: TRBD2
abundance: few
v_gene: TRBV6-2/TRBV6-3
j_gene: TRBJ2-2
CDR3nt: TGTGCCAGCAGTTACTCGTCAGGACTAGCGATTAACACCGGGGAGCTGTTTTTT
CDR3aa: CASSYSSGLAINTGELFF

d_gene: TRBD2
abundance: .
v_gene: TRBV2
j_gene: TRBJ2-3
CDR3nt: TGTGCCAGCAGTGAATCGGGGGGGTTCGGCACAGATACGCAGTATTTT
CDR3aa: CASSESGGFGTDTQYF

d_gene: .
abundance: .
v_gene: TRBV5-6
j_gene: TRBJ2-7
CDR3nt: TGTGCCAGCAGCTTTCCAGGGGTCGTCGACGAGCAGTACTTC
CDR3aa: CASSFPGVVDEQYF

d_gene: .
abundance: once
v_gene: TRBV3-1/TRBV3-2
j_gene: TRBJ2-7
CDR3nt: TGTGCCAGCAGCCAAGACCCCGGACAGTCCGGGAACGAGCAGTACTTC
CDR3aa: CASSQDPGQSGNEQYF

d_gene: TRBD2
abundance: .
v_gene: TRBV27
j_gene: TRBJ2-1
CDR3nt: TGTGCCAGCAGTTTCGGGGGAATGGGGCGGGGGGCCAAGAATGAGCAGTTCTTC
CDR3aa: CASSFGGMGRGAKNEQFF

d_gene: .
abundance: .
v_gene: TRBV18
j_gene: TRBJ1-2
CDR3nt: TGTGCCAGCTCACCAGAGTTTGCCGCTAACTATGGCTACACCTTC
CDR3aa: CASSPEFAANYGYTF

d_gene: TRBD2
abundance: .
v_gene: TRBV11-2
j_gene: TRBJ2-1
CDR3nt: TGTGCCAGCAGCGGAGCGGGAGGTTTGGGTGAGCAGTTCTTC
CDR3aa: CASSGAGGLGEQFF

d_gene: .
abundance: .
v_gene: TRBV3-1/TRBV3-2
j_gene: TRBJ2-1
CDR3nt: TGTGCCTCAAGACGGGGGCGGGGGCACTACAATGAGCAGTTCTTC
CDR3aa: CASRRGRGHYNEQFF

d_gene: .
abundance: few
v_gene: TRBV18
j_gene: TRBJ1-1
CDR3nt: TGTGCCAGCTCACCGGACATGAACACTGAAGCTTTCTTT
CDR3aa: CASSPDMNTEAFF

d_gene: .
abundance: .
v_gene: TRBV6-5
j_gene: TRBJ1-5
CDR3nt: TGTGCCAGCAGAGAGGGCGTTAGGTATCAGCCCCAGCATTTT
CDR3aa: CASREGVRYQPQHF

d_gene: TRBD1
abundance: .
v_gene: TRBV27
j_gene: TRBJ1-5
CDR3nt: TGTGCCAGCAGCAGCAGGACAGGGGGCAATCAGCCCCAGCATTTT
CDR3aa: CASSSRTGGNQPQHF

d_gene: .
abundance: .
v_gene: TRBV2
j_gene: TRBJ1-5
CDR3nt: TGTGCCAGCAGTGAAGAGTCACTTTATAGCAATCAGCCCCAGCATTTT
CDR3aa: CASSEESLYSNQPQHF